One and the same sample provided the 17 T cell receptor beta chains below, sequenced in a study of cytomegalovirus exposure and HLA in healthy donors. Produced via immunoSEQ multiplex PCR; TCRdb's table is partial and in-frame only. The data contain 150,000 to 200,000 clones, more than 75% of them seen just once; the ten biggest clones take up roughly 1.5%. The source material was PBMCs. Receptors originate from a woman younger than 35 in good health and CMV-seronegative.

The rearrangement links TRBV6-5 to TRBJ1-6; TRBD1 might be the D (6 bases). Germline V lookup: CDR1 MNHEY, CDR2 SVGAGI. V shed 0 bases and J shed 5 bases, with 11 bases lying between them. CDR3 size: 16 residues. CDR3 loop: CASSYSFPGDNSPLHF. Here the CDR3 DNA reads TGTGCCAGCAGTTACTCGTTTCCAGGGGATAATTCACCCCTCCACTTT.

V and J are TRBV6-5 and TRBJ2-5; 8 bases are shared with TRBD1. This CDR3 region has 14 residues. Germline assignment: CDR1 MNHEY and CDR2 SVGAGI. V trimming: 5 bases; J trimming: 2 bases; junction bases outside the gene matches: 4. CDR3 region: CASSRWTGQETQYF. The DNA for the CDR3 is TGTGCCAGCAGTCGCTGGACAGGGCAAGAGACCCAGTACTTC.

V and J are TRBV10-3 and TRBJ2-1; 13 bases map to TRBD2. With 10 bases clipped from V and 1 base from J, the junction kept 7 bases outside the gene matches. This CDR3 comprises 16 residues. Germline values: CDR1 ENHRY, CDR2 SYGVKD. Written as DNA, the CDR3 is TGTGCCACTACCGGGACTAGCGGGGATTCCTACAATGAGCAGTTCTTC. Its protein product is CATTGTSGDSYNEQFF.

The chain combines TRBV2 with TRBJ1-2, with a weak D call TRBD1 (5 bases). Germline lookup yields CDR1 SNHLY and CDR2 FYNNEI. With 3 bases removed from V and 9 bases from J, the gap between germline ends came to 14 bases. The CDR3 totals 13 residues. CDR3 in amino acids: CASSESKRGSYTF. Here the CDR3 DNA reads TGTGCCAGCAGTGAGAGCAAACGGGGGAGCTACACCTTC.

J is TRBJ2-5 and V is TRBV9; TRBD2 matches 11 bases. Germline assignment: CDR1 SGDLS and CDR2 YYNGEE. The V segment lost 4 bases and the J segment 1 base; nucleotides outside the gene matches: 6. The CDR3 is 16 amino acids. The CDR3 sequence: CASSSRLAGIQETQYF. Here the CDR3 DNA reads TGTGCCAGCAGCTCCAGACTAGCGGGGATCCAAGAGACCCAGTACTTC.

The rearrangement joins TRBV11-2 to TRBJ2-1, with 7 nucleotides matching TRBD2. The V segment lost 6 bases and the J segment 4 bases; nucleotides outside the gene matches: 9. This CDR3 region has 15 residues. Germline V CDR1 and CDR2: SGHAT, FQNNGV. The CDR3 here is CASSLDLAEYNEQFF. The CDR3 DNA reads as TGTGCCAGCAGTCTAGACCTAGCGGAATACAATGAGCAGTTCTTC.

The genes are TRBV5-1 and TRBJ2-1, with a tentative D call TRBD1 (5 bases). The CDR3 totals 13 residues. Germline V gene data show CDR1 as SGHRS and CDR2 as YFSETQ. V lost 0 bases and J 7 bases, leaving 8 bases between the germline ends. DNA of the CDR3: TGCGCCAGCAGCTTGGCCTCAGGGAATGAGCAGTTCTTC. It yields the protein CASSLASGNEQFF.

The rearrangement uses TRBV5-1 and TRBJ2-1, with 13 bases fitting TRBD2. The CDR3 runs to 18 residues. Per the germline V gene, CDR1 is SGHRS and CDR2 is YFSETQ. J lost 2 bases, V lost 4 bases, and 9 bases had no gene match. The CDR3 loop reads CASSPGLAGALPYNEQFF. DNA for the CDR3: TGCGCCAGCAGCCCCGGACTAGCGGGGGCCCTACCCTACAATGAGCAGTTCTTC.

CDR3 DNA sequence: TGTGCCAGTAGCCCAGACAGGGGTTTGAGTAATGAGCAGTTCTTC. It is translated as CASSPDRGLSNEQFF. The rearrangement joins TRBV19 to TRBJ2-1, with 8 bases lining up with TRBD1. This CDR3 has 15 residues. Germline assignment: CDR1 LNHDA and CDR2 SQIVND (reference sequence). V was pared by 6 bases and J by 7 bases, with 11 bases of the junction left unmatched. Drawing the rest from reference TRBV19 and TRBJ2-1, the complete variable domain is DGGITQSPKYLFRKEGQNVTLSCEQNLNHDAMYWYRQDPGQGLRLIYYSQIVNDFQKGDIAEGYSVSREKKESFPLTVTSAQKNPTAFYLCASSPDRGLSNEQFFGPGTRLTVL.

This clone has a handful of counts. CDR3 sequence reads: CASSYPTGGYGETQYF. In DNA form, the CDR3 reads TGTGCCAGCAGTTACCCGACAGGGGGCTATGGAGAGACCCAGTACTTC. The chain carries TRBV6-5 and TRBJ2-5, with TRBD1 matching 10 bases. Trimming took 2 bases from V and 4 from J; bases not matched to a gene: 7. The CDR3 has 16 residues. Germline V gene lookup returns CDR1 MNHEY and CDR2 SVGAGI.

Turning to this clone: Mismatch with germline at one junction end may stem from a read error. CDR3 in amino acids: CASSLELAGGTGCF. The CDR3 region has the DNA TGTGCCAGCAGCTTAGAACTAGCGGGTGGCACCGGGTGCTTC. J is TRBJ2-7 and V is TRBV11-2; 9 bases fit TRBD2. This CDR3 comprises 14 residues. Per germline, CDR1 SGHAT and CDR2 FQNNGV. Looking up the rest from reference TRBV11-2 and TRBJ2-7 gives the full variable domain: EAGVAQSPRYKIIEKRQSVAFWCNPISGHATLYWYQQILGQGPKLLIQFQNNGVVDDSQLPKDRFSAERLKGVDSTLKIQPAKLEDSAVYLCASSLELAGGTGCFGPGTRLTVT.

This chain joins TRBV19 and TRBJ2-3; the D gene is possibly TRBD2 (6 bases). CDR1 and CDR2 from the germline V gene are LNHDA and SQIVND (reference sequence). CDR3 length: 14 amino acids. Trimming took off 9 bases at V and 8 bases at J, with 21 bases between the two ends. CDR3 protein: CASRPRDWPGTQYF. The CDR3 DNA sequence: TGTGCCAGCAGACCCAGGGACTGGCCAGGTACGCAGTATTTT.

This clone is a singleton in its sample. The V gene is TRBV5-4, the J gene TRBJ2-3; 8 positions agree with TRBD2. V lost 1 base and J lost 2; bases outside the gene matches: 6. The CDR3 sequence is 16 residues long. From germline, CDR1 is SGHNT and CDR2 YYREEE (reference sequence). The CDR3 sequence is CASSLSSGTFTDTQYF. The CDR3 region has the DNA TGTGCCAGCAGCTTGAGTAGCGGGACCTTCACAGATACGCAGTATTTT.

The V call is TRBV10-1, the J call TRBJ2-1; TRBD2 aligns across 7 bases. CDR1 and CDR2 (germline): WNHNN, SYGVQD (reference sequence). This CDR3 spans 14 amino acids. V lost 0 bases, J lost 10 bases, and 6 bases stayed unmatched. CDR3 sequence: CASSESPSGREQFF. CDR3 nucleotide sequence: TGCGCCAGCAGTGAGTCTCCTAGCGGTCGGGAGCAGTTCTTC.

V gene TRBV27 combines with J gene TRBJ1-1; D call uncertain. Trimming took 8 bases from V and 5 from J, leaving 15 bases between them. The germline V gene has CDR1 MNHEY and CDR2 SMNVEV (reference sequence). The CDR3 contains 13 residues. The CDR3 DNA follows: TGTGCCAGCTCTGCAGTCGGGAAGACTGAAGCTTTCTTT. It is translated as CASSAVGKTEAFF.

This clone was found a few times. The chain links TRBV25-1 to TRBJ2-7; the D gene is possibly TRBD2 (8 bases). The V gene lost 6 bases and the J gene lost 4 bases, with 19 bases spanning the gap. Germline-derived CDR1 and CDR2 are MGHDK and SYGVNS. The length of the CDR3 is 15 residues. The CDR3 spells CASSPRGGQQYEQYF. CDR3 nucleotides: TGTGCCAGCAGCCCCCGGGGGGGACAGCAATACGAGCAGTACTTC.

This clone showed up just once. Other nucleotide sequences from this sample produce the same CDR3. This chain uses TRBV27 with TRBJ1-4, with D possibly matching TRBD1 (6 bases). Trimming left V 2 bases short and J 7 bases short, with 11 bases between. This CDR3 comprises 14 residues. Germline CDR1 is MNHEY and CDR2 is SMNVEV (reference sequence). CDR3 amino acids: CASSLGQGGEKLFF. CDR3 sequence (DNA): TGTGCCAGCAGTTTAGGCCAAGGGGGTGAAAAACTGTTTTTT.